These 30 T cell receptor beta chains share one sample of origin, sequenced in a study of identical twins. TCRdb reprocessed the 5' RACE reads via MiXCR and lists one record per CDR3 protein. The sample has roughly 720,000 distinct CDR3 sequences; 15% to 20% are singletons. In addition, the sample was reused for a study of T cells expressing NK-cell markers.

The specimen was PBMCs. These receptors all come from a woman aged 18-29 years in good health.

The chain links TRBV5-1 to TRBJ2-5; D is perhaps TRBD1 (8 bases). The germline CDR1 and CDR2 sequences are SGHRS and YFSETQ. The CDR3 loop spans 15 amino acids. With 2 bases removed from V and 4 bases from J, the gap between germline ends came to 15 bases. The CDR3 sequence is CASSLQGGLGETQYF. Here the CDR3 DNA reads TGCGCCAGCAGCTTACAGGGGGGGCTCGGAGAGACCCAGTACTTC.

V usage is TRBV7-2 and J usage is TRBJ1-1; TRBD1 matches 7 bases. The trim removed 2 bases at V and 1 base at J, leaving 4 bases unmatched. The germline gives CDR1 SGHTA, CDR2 FQGNSA. The CDR3 totals 15 residues. CDR3 sequence (DNA): TGTGCCAGCAGCTTACAGACAGGGCGGAACACTGAAGCTTTCTTT. This translates into CASSLQTGRNTEAFF. Full variable domain (outside the CDR3, taken from reference TRBV7-2 and TRBJ1-1): GAGVSQSPSNKVTEKGKDVELRCDPISGHTALYWYRQSLGQGLEFLIYFQGNSAPDKSGLPSDRFSAERTGGSVSTLTIQRTQQEDSAVYLCASSLQTGRNTEAFFGQGTRLTVV.

In this sample, this clonotype turned up many times. The V and J genes are TRBV10-3 and TRBJ1-6; D is uncertain. The ends were cut back, 0 bases at V and 13 bases at J, with 10 bases in the middle. This CDR3 comprises 13 residues. Germline values: CDR1 ENHRY, CDR2 SYGVKD. The CDR3 DNA reads as TGTGCCATCAGTGAGTCAAAGACGGAGCCCCTCCACTTT. It is translated as CAISESKTEPLHF.

This chain connects TRBV20-1 to TRBJ2-5, with 8 bases fitting TRBD1. This CDR3 is 13 amino acids long. With V trimmed by 3 bases and J by 4 bases, 4 bases remained unmatched. Germline V gene lookup returns CDR1 DFQATT and CDR2 SNEGSKA (reference sequence). The CDR3 loop is CSARKTGGETQYF. For the CDR3, the DNA is TGCAGTGCTAGGAAAACAGGGGGAGAGACCCAGTACTTC.

The V and J genes are TRBV6-5 and TRBJ1-1, with a tentative D call TRBD1 (6 bases). CDR3 length: 14 amino acids. V lost 0 bases and J 6 bases, leaving 11 bases between the germline ends. Germline CDR1 MNHEY, CDR2 SVGAGI. CDR3 amino acids: CASSYSPGASEAFF. CDR3 sequence (DNA): TGTGCCAGCAGTTACTCACCGGGGGCTTCTGAAGCTTTCTTT.

In this sample, this clonotype turned up a few times. The chain combines TRBV6-2 or TRBV6-3 with TRBJ2-7; 13 nucleotides line up with TRBD2. Germline CDR1 reads MNHEY; CDR2 reads SVGEGT. This CDR3 has 17 amino acids. V lost 3 bases and J lost 7; bases outside the gene matches: 12. CDR3 bases: TGTGCCAGCAGTTATATTCCCGGACTAGCGGGAGTGAGTGAGCAGTACTTC. Translating gives CASSYIPGLAGVSEQYF.

This clonotype was seen at least ten times. The chain carries TRBV20-1 and TRBJ1-2; 8 bases agree with TRBD1. CDR1 is DFQATT and CDR2 is SNEGSKA in the germline V gene (reference sequence). CDR3 length: 11 amino acids. V was pared by 3 bases and J by 6 bases, with 0 bases of the junction left unmatched. The DNA for the CDR3 is TGCAGTGCTAGCAGGGGGCATGGCTACACCTTC. Amino acids: CSASRGHGYTF.

This clonotype came up a few times. V is TRBV4-2 and J is TRBJ2-1, with 10 bases matching TRBD2. In germline, CDR1 is LGHNA, CDR2 YNFKEQ. V lost 1 base, J lost 7 bases, and 10 bases stayed unmatched. CDR3 length: 17 residues. This chain's CDR3 is CASSQVLRTSGVNEQFF. Here the CDR3 DNA reads TGTGCCAGCAGCCAAGTTTTAAGGACTAGCGGAGTTAATGAGCAGTTCTTC.

The chain employs TRBV7-9 and TRBJ2-3, with 10 bases fitting TRBD2. The CDR3 covers 15 residues. J was trimmed by 5 bases and V by 7 bases; bases with no gene match: 9. CDR1 is SEHNR and CDR2 is FQNEAQ in the germline V gene (reference sequence). The CDR3 DNA is TGTGCCAGCACCCTTGGGCTAGCGGGAGAAGATACGCAGTATTTT. Its protein product is CASTLGLAGEDTQYF.

The chain recombines TRBV20-1 with TRBJ2-3, with D perhaps matching TRBD2 (5 bases). The germline V gene encodes CDR1 DFQATT and CDR2 SNEGSKA (reference sequence). Trimming shortened V by 5 bases and J by 2 bases, and 17 bases separated the two germline ends. The CDR3 is made up of 15 amino acids. DNA of the CDR3: TGCAGTGCTTCCTCACTATCTAGCCCCACAGATACGCAGTATTTT. Translating gives CSASSLSSPTDTQYF.

The chain links TRBV3-1 to TRBJ2-6; D gene unclear. There are 15 residues in the CDR3. Trimming stripped 2 bases from V and 4 bases from J, with 9 bases between. Germline-derived CDR1 and CDR2 are LGHDT and YNNKEL (reference sequence). The CDR3 DNA sequence: TGTGCCAGCAGCCAAAGTTTGGGAGGGGCCAACGTCCTGACTTTC. Its translation: CASSQSLGGANVLTF.

The rearrangement joins TRBV4-3 to TRBJ2-3; 12 bases align to TRBD2. The CDR3 runs to 16 residues. Losses at the gene ends were 3 bases for V and 4 bases for J; bases not matched to a gene: 5. Germline values: CDR1 LGHNA, CDR2 YSLEER. The CDR3 loop is CASSQASGGGSDTQYF. The CDR3 coding sequence is TGCGCCAGCAGCCAGGCTAGCGGGGGGGGGTCAGATACGCAGTATTTT.

This clonotype was seen just once. The chain couples TRBV24-1 to TRBJ2-1; 9 bases line up with TRBD1. J gave up 8 bases and V 4 bases, and 11 bases lay outside the gene matches. The CDR3 is made up of 16 amino acids. The germline V gene has CDR1 KGHDR and CDR2 SFDVKD. The CDR3 region has the DNA TGTGCCACCAGTGACCCAAAACCGGGACAGGGCGATGAGCAGTTCTTC. Its translation is CATSDPKPGQGDEQFF.

The gene calls are TRBV5-1 and TRBJ2-1; D is perhaps TRBD2 (5 bases). Per the germline V gene, CDR1 is SGHRS and CDR2 is YFSETQ. V lost 2 bases and J 0 bases, leaving 18 bases between the germline ends. There are 18 residues in the CDR3. As DNA, the CDR3 is TGCGCCAGCAGCTTCATGTATCTCGGGGTAAGCTCCTACAATGAGCAGTTCTTC. Translating gives CASSFMYLGVSSYNEQFF.

DNA for the CDR3: TGCAGTGCTAGAGACCCGGGACGGCGGCATGGCTACACCTTC. Residues: CSARDPGRRHGYTF. V usage is TRBV20-1 and J usage is TRBJ1-2; the D gene is possibly TRBD1 (5 bases). V was cut by 0 bases and J by 6 bases, with 14 bases left in between. Germline V CDR1 and CDR2: DFQATT, SNEGSKA (reference sequence). The CDR3 runs to 14 residues.

The table lists this clonotype with a few counts. This chain connects TRBV12-3 or TRBV12-4 to TRBJ2-5; tentatively, D is TRBD2 (5 bases). Between the trimmed V and J ends, which lost 8 bases and 3 bases, there was a span of 13 bases. The CDR3 runs 13 residues. Here the CDR3 DNA reads TGTGCCAGCGTCCTCGGGAAAAAAGAGACCCAGTACTTC. Translating it yields CASVLGKKETQYF.

This clonotype has more than one count but fewer than ten. J is TRBJ2-1 and V is TRBV12-3 or TRBV12-4, with D unresolved. The V gene lost 6 bases and the J gene lost 4 bases, with 16 bases spanning the gap. CDR3 size: 15 residues. The CDR3 DNA reads TGTGCCAGCAGCCCAAAAAATAGGGCATACAATGAGCAGTTCTTC. Amino acids: CASSPKNRAYNEQFF.

This clonotype was detected many times. The V gene is TRBV4-2, the J gene TRBJ2-7; 8 nucleotides line up with TRBD1. Trimming took 4 bases from V and 2 from J; bases not matched to a gene: 7. The germline gives CDR1 LGHNA, CDR2 YNFKEQ. The CDR3 is 15 residues long. The CDR3 sequence is CASSPTGTGPYEQYF. The CDR3 coding sequence is TGTGCCAGCAGCCCGACCGGGACAGGCCCCTACGAGCAGTACTTC.

V gene TRBV7-6 combines with J gene TRBJ2-1; TRBD2 matches at 11 bases. CDR1 and CDR2 from the germline V gene are SGHVS and FNYEAQ. After removal of 3 bases from V and 7 bases from J, the junction contained 8 bases not matched to a gene. The CDR3 runs 16 residues. The CDR3 sequence: CASSFFSGGARNEQFF. CDR3 DNA sequence: TGTGCCAGCAGCTTCTTTAGCGGGGGGGCCAGGAATGAGCAGTTCTTC. Using reference TRBV7-6 and TRBJ2-1 for the parts outside the CDR3, the full variable domain is GAGVSQSPRYKVTKRGQDVALRCDPISGHVSLYWYRQALGQGPEFLTYFNYEAQQDKSGLPNDRFSAERPEGSISTLTIQRTEQRDSAMYRCASSFFSGGARNEQFFGPGTRLTVL.

CDR3 in amino acids: CASSSVNRVPLLEQYF. As DNA, the CDR3 is TGCGCCAGCAGCTCGGTGAACAGGGTCCCATTATTGGAGCAGTACTTC. This sequence joins TRBV5-1 and TRBJ2-7; maybe TRBD1 (6 bases). Deletions cut 3 bases from V and 7 bases from J, with 23 bases between. CDR1 and CDR2 (germline): SGHRS, YFSETQ. The CDR3 covers 16 residues.

This clonotype was seen a few times. The chain has TRBV18 and TRBJ2-2, with 7 bases lining up with TRBD2. V lost 0 bases to trimming and J lost 10 bases; unmatched junction nucleotides: 8. The CDR3 totals 15 residues. Germline loops: CDR1 KGHSH, CDR2 LQKENI. Written as DNA, the CDR3 is TGTGCCAGCTCACCACCCGAGACTAGCAGTAAGGAGCTGTTTTTT. It translates to CASSPPETSSKELFF.

This clonotype has more than one count but fewer than ten. The V and J genes are TRBV2 and TRBJ2-7; no reliable D call. Germline-derived CDR1 and CDR2 are SNHLY and FYNNEI. Trimming took off 7 bases at V and 7 bases at J, with 17 bases between the two ends. This CDR3 contains 13 residues. The CDR3 loop is CASNTNMGLEQYF. The CDR3 bases are TGTGCCAGCAATACTAACATGGGCCTTGAGCAGTACTTC.

The chain has TRBV5-1 and TRBJ2-7; no clear D gene. The CDR3 has 16 residues. Germline CDR1 is SGHRS and CDR2 is YFSETQ. Trimming removed 4 bases from V and 4 bases from J, with 21 bases in between. The CDR3 nucleotides are TGCGCCAGCAGCGTCGCCGGGCCCCCCCAGCCGTACGAGCAGTACTTC. Its protein is CASSVAGPPQPYEQYF.

The V and J genes are TRBV6-5 and TRBJ1-1; D ambiguous. The CDR3 consists of 14 residues. V was cut by 2 bases and J by 5 bases, with 12 bases left in between. CDR1 and CDR2 from the germline V gene are MNHEY and SVGAGI. CDR3 DNA: TGTGCCAGCAGTTACGGGTCCGGGAGGACTGAAGCTTTCTTT. The encoded protein is CASSYGSGRTEAFF.

This clonotype was seen a handful of times. The rearrangement joins TRBV12-3 or TRBV12-4 to TRBJ1-6; no reliable D call. The CDR3 has 14 amino acids. V lost 2 bases and J 10 bases, leaving 12 bases between the germline ends. The CDR3 bases are TGTGCCAGCAGTTTAAGGCCAGAGGGATCACCCCTCCACTTT. Amino acids: CASSLRPEGSPLHF.

This clonotype appeared a few times. The genes are TRBV6-2 or TRBV6-3 and TRBJ2-3; 9 positions match TRBD1. This CDR3 region has 22 residues. Germline loops: CDR1 MNHEY, CDR2 SVGEGT. The V gene end was trimmed by 8 bases and the J gene end by 6 bases; junction bases not matched to a gene: 33. CDR3 residues: CASDMGQGQDEENGPYGDTQYF. DNA for the CDR3: TGTGCCAGCGACATGGGACAGGGTCAAGATGAGGAAAACGGGCCCTACGGCGATACGCAGTATTTT.

The V call is TRBV5-1, the J call TRBJ2-7; 13 bases agree with TRBD2. This CDR3 is 17 amino acids long. Losses at the gene ends were 5 bases for V and 5 bases for J; bases not matched to a gene: 13. Germline lookup yields CDR1 SGHRS and CDR2 YFSETQ. The CDR3 region is CASSPAILAGGPHEQYF. CDR3 sequence (DNA): TGCGCCAGCAGTCCGGCTATACTAGCGGGAGGGCCCCACGAGCAGTACTTC.

The chain has TRBV4-3 and TRBJ2-5; 10 bases match TRBD2. Germline values: CDR1 LGHNA, CDR2 YSLEER. The V and J ends lost 2 bases and 5 bases, in that order; junction bases with no gene match: 8. The CDR3 is 16 residues long. The CDR3 sequence is CASSQQLAGEGETQYF. Written as DNA, the CDR3 is TGCGCCAGCAGCCAACAGCTAGCGGGAGAAGGGGAGACCCAGTACTTC.

The chain employs TRBV20-1 and TRBJ2-2, with a tentative D call TRBD1 (6 bases). V lost 1 base to trimming and J lost 6 bases, with 9 bases between them. There are 13 residues in the CDR3. CDR1 and CDR2 from the germline V gene are DFQATT and SNEGSKA (reference sequence). The CDR3: CSARGGLPGELFF. In DNA form, the CDR3 reads TGCAGTGCTAGAGGGGGGCTCCCCGGGGAGCTGTTTTTT.

The chain is built from TRBV11-2 and TRBJ2-1, with 10 bases fitting TRBD2. The CDR3 totals 15 residues. V dropped 3 bases and J dropped 8; count of bases not matched to a gene: 7. Per germline, CDR1 SGHAT and CDR2 FQNNGV. The CDR3 region is CASSFLLAGVHEQFF. CDR3 nucleotide sequence: TGTGCCAGCAGCTTCCTGCTAGCGGGGGTTCATGAGCAGTTCTTC. Full variable domain (rest looked up from reference TRBV11-2 and TRBJ2-1): EAGVAQSPRYKIIEKRQSVAFWCNPISGHATLYWYQQILGQGPKLLIQFQNNGVVDDSQLPKDRFSAERLKGVDSTLKIQPAKLEDSAVYLCASSFLLAGVHEQFFGPGTRLTVL.